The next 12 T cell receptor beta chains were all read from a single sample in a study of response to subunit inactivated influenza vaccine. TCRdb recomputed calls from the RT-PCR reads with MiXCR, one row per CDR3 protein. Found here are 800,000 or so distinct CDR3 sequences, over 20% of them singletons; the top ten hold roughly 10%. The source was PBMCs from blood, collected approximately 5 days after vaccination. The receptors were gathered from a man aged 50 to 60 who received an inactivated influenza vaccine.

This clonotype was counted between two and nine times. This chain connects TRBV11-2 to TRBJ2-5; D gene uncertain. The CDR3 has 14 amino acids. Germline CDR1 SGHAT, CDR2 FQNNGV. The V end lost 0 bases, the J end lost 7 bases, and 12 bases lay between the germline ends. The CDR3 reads CASSLDGRTGTQYF. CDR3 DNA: TGTGCCAGCAGCTTAGATGGACGGACGGGGACCCAGTACTTC.

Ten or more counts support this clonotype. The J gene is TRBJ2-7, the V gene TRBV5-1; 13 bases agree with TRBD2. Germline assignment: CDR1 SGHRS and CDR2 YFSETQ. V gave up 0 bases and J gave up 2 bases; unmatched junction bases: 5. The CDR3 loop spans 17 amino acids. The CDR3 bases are TGCGCCAGCAGCTTGGGGACTAGCGGGGGTCGAGCCTACGAGCAGTACTTC. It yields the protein CASSLGTSGGRAYEQYF.

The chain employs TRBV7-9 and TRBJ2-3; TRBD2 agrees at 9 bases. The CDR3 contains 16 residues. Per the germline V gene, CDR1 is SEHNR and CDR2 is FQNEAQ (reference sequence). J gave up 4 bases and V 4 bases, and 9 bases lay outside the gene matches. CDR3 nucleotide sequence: TGTGCCAGCAGCTCGGTTCCAGCGGGGGGCCCAGATACGCAGTATTTT. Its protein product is CASSSVPAGGPDTQYF.

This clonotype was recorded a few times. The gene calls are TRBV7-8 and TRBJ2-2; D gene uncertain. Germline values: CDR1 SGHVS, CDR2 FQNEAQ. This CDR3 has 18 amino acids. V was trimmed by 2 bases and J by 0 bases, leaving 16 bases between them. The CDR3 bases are TGTGCCAGCAGCTTACTTCAAGCCAAACAATCGAACACCGGGGAGCTGTTTTTT. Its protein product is CASSLLQAKQSNTGELFF.

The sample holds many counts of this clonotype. The CDR3 loop is CSARRDNYNEQFF. As DNA, the CDR3 is TGCAGTGCTCGCCGCGACAACTACAATGAGCAGTTCTTC. The V gene is TRBV20-1, the J gene TRBJ2-1, with no clear D. CDR3 length: 13 amino acids. CDR1 is DFQATT, CDR2 SNEGSKA, per germline (reference sequence). V lost 5 bases and J 3 bases, leaving 11 bases between the germline ends.

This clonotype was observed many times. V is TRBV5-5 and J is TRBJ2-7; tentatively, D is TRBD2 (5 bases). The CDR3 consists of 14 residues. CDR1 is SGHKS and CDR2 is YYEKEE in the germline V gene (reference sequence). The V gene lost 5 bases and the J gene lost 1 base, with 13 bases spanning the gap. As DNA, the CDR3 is TGTGCCAGCAGGACGACTATGCCATCCTACGAGCAGTACTTC. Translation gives CASRTTMPSYEQYF.

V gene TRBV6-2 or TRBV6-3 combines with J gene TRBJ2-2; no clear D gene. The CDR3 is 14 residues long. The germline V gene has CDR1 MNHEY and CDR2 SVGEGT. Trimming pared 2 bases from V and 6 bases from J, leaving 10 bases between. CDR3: CASSYNQPPGELFF. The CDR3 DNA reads TGTGCCAGCAGTTACAACCAGCCCCCCGGGGAGCTGTTTTTT.

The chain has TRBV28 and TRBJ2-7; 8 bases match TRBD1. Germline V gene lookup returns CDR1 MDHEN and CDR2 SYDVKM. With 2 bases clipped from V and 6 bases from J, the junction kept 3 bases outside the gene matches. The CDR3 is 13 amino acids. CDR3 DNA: TGTGCCAGCAGTTTACAGGGGGCATCCGAGCAGTACTTC. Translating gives CASSLQGASEQYF.

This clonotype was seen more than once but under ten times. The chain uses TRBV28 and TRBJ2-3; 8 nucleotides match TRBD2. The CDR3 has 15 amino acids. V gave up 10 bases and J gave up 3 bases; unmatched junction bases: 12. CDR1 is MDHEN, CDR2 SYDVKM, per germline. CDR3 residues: CATLRGGGTTDTQYF. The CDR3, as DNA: TGTGCCACCCTTCGGGGCGGGGGGACGACAGATACGCAGTATTTT.

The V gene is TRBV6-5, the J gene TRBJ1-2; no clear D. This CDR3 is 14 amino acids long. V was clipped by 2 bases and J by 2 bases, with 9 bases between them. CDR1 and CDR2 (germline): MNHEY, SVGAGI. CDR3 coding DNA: TGTGCCAGCAGTTACGGAGTGTCCAACTATGGCTACACCTTC. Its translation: CASSYGVSNYGYTF.

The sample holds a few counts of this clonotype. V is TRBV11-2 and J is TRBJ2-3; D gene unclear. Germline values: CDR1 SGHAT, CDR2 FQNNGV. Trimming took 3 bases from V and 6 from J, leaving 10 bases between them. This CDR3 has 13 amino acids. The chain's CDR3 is CASSFQAKDTQYF. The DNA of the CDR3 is TGTGCCAGCAGCTTCCAAGCTAAGGATACGCAGTATTTT.

CDR3 sequence reads: CASSQDLGGTYEQYF. The CDR3 DNA follows: TGCGCCAGCAGCCAAGATTTGGGGGGCACCTACGAGCAGTACTTC. This chain uses TRBV4-3 with TRBJ2-7; D could derive from TRBD1 or TRBD2 (6 bases each). The CDR3 runs to 15 residues. Trimming removed 0 bases at V and 2 bases at J, with 11 bases between. The V gene's germline CDR1 is LGHNA and CDR2 YSLEER.